One and the same sample provided the 27 T cell receptor beta chains below, sequenced in a study of cytomegalovirus exposure and HLA in healthy donors. Researchers ran the PCR with 60 Vbeta and 13 Jbeta primers. Libraries were prepared by immunoSEQ multiplex PCR; TCRdb keeps only in-frame clonotypes and omits some of them. The table shows 150,000 to 200,000 clones, with 80% occurring only once. Sequencing was performed on PBMCs. The receptors here all came from a man aged 25 to 45 in good health and CMV-seronegative.

V gene TRBV27 combines with J gene TRBJ2-3; D is perhaps TRBD2 (5 bases). V was shortened by 5 bases and J by 6 bases, with 9 bases between the two germline ends. Germline CDR1 reads MNHEY; CDR2 reads SMNVEV (reference sequence). This CDR3 contains 12 residues. The CDR3, as DNA: TGTGCCAGCAGTCCCCGCGGGGATACGCAGTATTTT. Translated, it gives CASSPRGDTQYF.

The J gene is TRBJ2-3, the V gene TRBV19; 8 bases fit TRBD1. CDR1 is LNHDA and CDR2 is SQIVND in the germline V gene (reference sequence). The CDR3 runs to 13 residues. The V gene end was trimmed by 6 bases and the J gene end by 4 bases; junction bases not matched to a gene: 3. The CDR3 spells CASSLGQADTQYF. The CDR3 bases are TGTGCCAGTAGCCTGGGACAGGCAGATACGCAGTATTTT.

This chain connects TRBV18 to TRBJ1-4; TRBD1 matches 7 bases. J gave up 5 bases and V 3 bases, and 6 bases lay outside the gene matches. The germline CDR1 and CDR2 sequences are KGHSH and LQKENI. The CDR3 runs to 15 residues. The CDR3 DNA sequence: TGTGCCAGCTCACCCTTCGGGACAGAAAATGAAAAACTGTTTTTT. The encoded protein is CASSPFGTENEKLFF.

The chain has TRBV18 and TRBJ1-4; weak D call: TRBD1 (5 bases). The V end lost 8 bases, the J end lost 0 bases, and 19 bases lay between the germline ends. Per germline, CDR1 KGHSH and CDR2 LQKENI. CDR3 length: 17 residues. CDR3 protein: CASRGGSRSATNEKLFF. In nucleotides, the CDR3 is TGTGCCAGCCGGGGGGGAAGCAGGAGTGCAACTAATGAAAAACTGTTTTTT.

The chain carries TRBV5-4 and TRBJ2-3, with 11 bases lining up with TRBD2. Per the germline V gene, CDR1 is SGHNT and CDR2 is YYREEE (reference sequence). V gave up 4 bases and J gave up 0 bases; unmatched junction bases: 4. This CDR3 is built from 16 residues. In nucleotides, the CDR3 is TGTGCCAGCAGCCCCCGGACTAGCGGGAGCACAGATACGCAGTATTTT. Its translation is CASSPRTSGSTDTQYF.

This clone was seen more than once but under ten times. J is TRBJ2-1 and V is TRBV30; TRBD2 matches at 10 bases. V dropped 5 bases and J dropped 2; count of bases not matched to a gene: 6. This CDR3 spans 15 amino acids. Germline CDR1 and CDR2: GTSNPN and SVGIG (reference sequence). The DNA of the CDR3 is TGTGCCTGGGAGACTAGCGGGCGCCCCTACAATGAGCAGTTCTTC. Protein product: CAWETSGRPYNEQFF.

The sample holds one count of this clone. The rearrangement links TRBV30 to TRBJ2-1; 7 bases map to TRBD2. V lost 5 bases, J lost 1 base, and 5 bases stayed unmatched. The CDR3 totals 14 residues. From germline, CDR1 is GTSNPN and CDR2 SVGIG (reference sequence). The CDR3 DNA reads as TGTGCCTGGGCTAGCGGAGATTCCTACAATGAGCAGTTCTTC. It translates to CAWASGDSYNEQFF. Full variable domain (rest looked up from reference TRBV30 and TRBJ2-1): SQTIHQWPATLVQPVGSPLSLECTVEGTSNPNLYWYRQAAGRGLQLLFYSVGIGQISSEVPQNLSASRPQDRQFILSSKKLLLSDSGFYLCAWASGDSYNEQFFGPGTRLTVL.

The chain combines TRBV6-5 with TRBJ1-5, with 9 bases identical to TRBD1. The ends lost 0 bases at V and 7 bases at J; junction bases unmatched: 4. The germline gives CDR1 MNHEY, CDR2 SVGAGI. The CDR3 consists of 15 residues. The CDR3: CASSYSRTGEQPQHF. The CDR3 DNA reads as TGTGCCAGCAGTTACTCCCGGACAGGGGAGCAGCCCCAGCATTTT.

This clone turned up a few times. The chain uses TRBV11-2 and TRBJ2-7; no clear D. Germline CDR1 and CDR2: SGHAT and FQNNGV. This CDR3 is built from 12 residues. V dropped 4 bases and J dropped 4 bases, with 8 bases sitting between them. CDR3 in DNA: TGTGCCAGCAGCTCCCCGCGGTACGAGCAGTACTTC. This gives the protein CASSSPRYEQYF.

The chain carries TRBV7-8 and TRBJ2-5; D is perhaps TRBD1 (6 bases). The germline V and J ends were trimmed by 2 bases and 2 bases, with 9 bases remaining between them. Germline lookup yields CDR1 SGHVS and CDR2 FQNEAQ. The CDR3 length is 14 residues. The DNA of the CDR3 is TGTGCCAGCAGCTTATTGACAGGACAAGAGACCCAGTACTTC. Translated: CASSLLTGQETQYF.

The genes are TRBV5-5 and TRBJ1-5, with 8 bases that match TRBD1. The CDR3 length is 17 residues. CDR1 and CDR2 (germline): SGHKS, YYEKEE (reference sequence). V dropped 0 bases and J dropped 1; count of bases not matched to a gene: 6. CDR3 bases: TGTGCCAGCAGCTTGGGAGCAGGGGGCTTGAGCAATCAGCCCCAGCATTTT. It codes for CASSLGAGGLSNQPQHF.

The chain recombines TRBV9 with TRBJ1-6; D possibly corresponds to TRBD1 (6 bases). Trimming pared 4 bases from V and 9 bases from J, leaving 17 bases between. CDR1 SGDLS and CDR2 YYNGEE come from the germline V gene. This CDR3 is 15 amino acids long. The CDR3 DNA reads as TGTGCCAGCAGCAAGGCTGACAGGTTGAGTTCACCCCTCCACTTT. This gives the protein CASSKADRLSSPLHF.

This chain joins TRBV10-3 and TRBJ1-5; TRBD1 agrees at 9 bases. The CDR3 loop spans 15 amino acids. V dropped 4 bases and J dropped 3; count of bases not matched to a gene: 4. The germline gives CDR1 ENHRY, CDR2 SYGVKD. The CDR3 spells CAISGGTGNNQPQHF. CDR3 nucleotide sequence: TGTGCCATCAGTGGAGGGACAGGGAACAATCAGCCCCAGCATTTT.

The chain couples TRBV9 to TRBJ2-3; the D gene is possibly TRBD2 (5 bases). CDR3 size: 13 residues. V lost 2 bases and J lost 3, with 7 bases in between. Germline CDR1 SGDLS, CDR2 YYNGEE. CDR3 loop: CASSVGGTDTQYF. DNA of the CDR3: TGTGCCAGCAGCGTGGGCGGGACAGATACGCAGTATTTT.

The rearrangement links TRBV7-9 to TRBJ2-3; 9 nucleotides match TRBD2. V was pared by 7 bases and J by 4 bases, with 9 bases of the junction left unmatched. CDR1 SEHNR and CDR2 FQNEAQ come from the germline V gene (reference sequence). The CDR3 is made up of 15 amino acids. CDR3 sequence: CASTDSGGVADTQYF. The CDR3 nucleotides read TGTGCCAGCACCGATAGCGGGGGAGTTGCAGATACGCAGTATTTT.

This rearrangement joins TRBV15 to TRBJ2-1; weak D call: TRBD1 (5 bases). This CDR3 has 15 amino acids. The V end was cut by 3 bases, the J end by 3 bases, with 12 bases between. Germline CDR1 is LNHNV and CDR2 is YYDKDF (reference sequence). CDR3 loop: CATSRGPESYNEQFF. In DNA form, the CDR3 reads TGTGCCACCAGCAGGGGGCCAGAAAGCTACAATGAGCAGTTCTTC.

This sequence joins TRBV4-2 and TRBJ1-6, with TRBD1 matching 7 bases. Per the germline V gene, CDR1 is LGHNA and CDR2 is YNFKEQ. This CDR3 spans 17 amino acids. The trim removed 3 bases at V and 10 bases at J, leaving 15 bases unmatched. CDR3 nucleotides: TGTGCCAGCAGCCAGGGGCAGGTGACAGGGCAAGAATCACCCCTCCACTTT. Protein product: CASSQGQVTGQESPLHF.

This clone was seen only once. The rearrangement links TRBV28 to TRBJ1-1; D may be TRBD1 (5 bases). CDR1 MDHEN and CDR2 SYDVKM come from the germline V gene. CDR3 length: 15 amino acids. Trimming pared 7 bases from V and 3 bases from J, leaving 18 bases between. This chain's CDR3 is CASIPGGGRDTEAFF. Written as DNA, the CDR3 is TGTGCCAGCATCCCCGGGGGAGGGAGGGACACTGAAGCTTTCTTT.

This clone showed up just a few times. This rearrangement joins TRBV6-5 to TRBJ1-1, with a weak D call TRBD1 (5 bases). Germline CDR1 and CDR2: MNHEY and SVGAGI. The CDR3 length is 15 residues. V lost 0 bases to trimming and J lost 1 base, with 9 bases between them. The CDR3 here is CASSYSIQENTEAFF. CDR3 sequence (DNA): TGTGCCAGCAGTTACTCGATACAGGAGAACACTGAAGCTTTCTTT.

The chain links TRBV19 to TRBJ2-7, with 7 positions matching TRBD1. The junction had 3 bases not matched to a gene; V was cut back by 3 bases and J by 1 base. The germline gives CDR1 LNHDA, CDR2 SQIVND (reference sequence). CDR3 size: 14 residues. The DNA of the CDR3 is TGTGCCAGTAGTATCAACAGGGGATCCTACGAGCAGTACTTC. Residues: CASSINRGSYEQYF.

V usage is TRBV5-4 and J usage is TRBJ1-2; TRBD1 matches at 10 bases. The CDR3 is 17 residues long. Looked up from germline, CDR1 is SGHNT and CDR2 is YYREEE (reference sequence). V gave up 2 bases and J gave up 0 bases; unmatched junction bases: 7. CDR3 in amino acids: CASSFFPTGGSNYGYTF. The CDR3 DNA is TGTGCCAGCAGCTTTTTTCCGACAGGGGGCTCTAACTATGGCTACACCTTC.

This clone was observed a single time. J is TRBJ2-3 and V is TRBV4-3, with 8 bases aligning to TRBD2. Germline CDR1 reads LGHNA; CDR2 reads YSLEER. CDR3 length: 17 residues. V was pared by 5 bases and J by 2 bases, with 12 bases of the junction left unmatched. The CDR3 bases are TGCGCCAGCAGCTCCCGGGGGACTAGGGGCGCCACAGATACGCAGTATTTT. It is translated as CASSSRGTRGATDTQYF.

The chain is built from TRBV15 and TRBJ2-3; 7 positions agree with TRBD1. After removal of 3 bases from V and 0 bases from J, the junction contained 6 bases not matched to a gene. Germline CDR1 is LNHNV and CDR2 is YYDKDF (reference sequence). CDR3 size: 16 residues. CDR3 nucleotide sequence: TGTGCCACCAGCAGCGACAGGGCCCCTAGCACAGATACGCAGTATTTT. Its protein product is CATSSDRAPSTDTQYF.

This clone showed up just a few times. The chain joins TRBV10-1 to TRBJ2-1, with 9 bases matching TRBD1. V was pared by 3 bases and J by 8 bases, with 5 bases of the junction left unmatched. CDR3 length: 14 amino acids. Looked up from germline, CDR1 is WNHNN and CDR2 is SYGVQD (reference sequence). The CDR3 nucleotides read TGCGCCAGCAGTGACAGGACAGGGGTCGATGAGCAGTTCTTC. Amino acid sequence: CASSDRTGVDEQFF.

The genes are TRBV27 and TRBJ2-5; the D gene is possibly TRBD2 (5 bases). The CDR3 has 12 residues. V was clipped by 5 bases and J by 5 bases, with 9 bases between them. The V gene's germline CDR1 is MNHEY and CDR2 SMNVEV (reference sequence). The CDR3 DNA reads as TGTGCCAGCAGTCTCCGAGGGGAGACCCAGTACTTC. Protein sequence: CASSLRGETQYF.

In its sample, this clone was seen once. The V call is TRBV29-1, the J call TRBJ2-2; tentatively, D is TRBD1 (6 bases). V was cut by 8 bases and J by 4 bases, with 14 bases left in between. This CDR3 is 13 amino acids long. Germline V lookup: CDR1 SQVTM, CDR2 ANQGSEA. CDR3 in DNA: TGCAGCTTCTTACAGGGAAGCACCGGGGAGCTGTTTTTT. As protein: CSFLQGSTGELFF.

This chain's CDR3 is CASSTTSGSLYNEQFF. CDR3 DNA sequence: TGTGCCAGTAGTACGACTAGCGGGAGTCTATACAATGAGCAGTTCTTC. The rearrangement links TRBV19 to TRBJ2-1, with TRBD2 identical over 12 bases. CDR1 LNHDA and CDR2 SQIVND come from the germline V gene (reference sequence). Trimming removed 4 bases from V and 4 bases from J; junction bases left unmatched: 5. The CDR3 sequence is 16 residues long.